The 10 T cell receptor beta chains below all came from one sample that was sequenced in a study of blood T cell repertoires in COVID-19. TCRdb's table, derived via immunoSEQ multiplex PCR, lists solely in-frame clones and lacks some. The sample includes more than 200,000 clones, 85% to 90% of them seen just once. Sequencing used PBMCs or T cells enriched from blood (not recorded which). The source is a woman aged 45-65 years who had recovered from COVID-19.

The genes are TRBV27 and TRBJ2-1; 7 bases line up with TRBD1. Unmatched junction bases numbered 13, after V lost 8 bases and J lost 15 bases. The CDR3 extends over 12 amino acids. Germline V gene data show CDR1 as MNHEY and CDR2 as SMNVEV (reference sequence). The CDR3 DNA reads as TGTGCCAGCGGGTCACAGGGGTATTCTTGGTTCTTC. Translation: CASGSQGYSWFF.

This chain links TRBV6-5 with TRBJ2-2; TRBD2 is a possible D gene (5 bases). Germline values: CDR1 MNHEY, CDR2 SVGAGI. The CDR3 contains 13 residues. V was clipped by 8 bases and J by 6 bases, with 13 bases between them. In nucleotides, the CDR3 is TGTGCCAGCCAGGACCGGGGAGCCGGGGAGCTGTTTTTT. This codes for CASQDRGAGELFF.

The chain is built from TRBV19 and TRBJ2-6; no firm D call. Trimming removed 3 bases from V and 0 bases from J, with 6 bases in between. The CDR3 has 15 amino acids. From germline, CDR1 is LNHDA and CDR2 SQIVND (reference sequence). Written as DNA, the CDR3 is TGTGCCAGTAGTATTTCTATCTCTGGGGCCAACGTCCTGACTTTC. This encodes CASSISISGANVLTF.

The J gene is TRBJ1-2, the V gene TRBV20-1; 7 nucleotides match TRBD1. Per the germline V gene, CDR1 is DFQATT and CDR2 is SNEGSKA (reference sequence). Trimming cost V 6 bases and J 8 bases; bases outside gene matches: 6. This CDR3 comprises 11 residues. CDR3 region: CSARQGNGYTF. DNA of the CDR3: TGCAGTGCCCGACAGGGAAACGGCTACACCTTC.

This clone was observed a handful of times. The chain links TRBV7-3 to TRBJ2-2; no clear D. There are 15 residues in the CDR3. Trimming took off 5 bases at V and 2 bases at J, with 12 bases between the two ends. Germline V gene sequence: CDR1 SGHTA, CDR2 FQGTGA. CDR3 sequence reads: CASSAKSANTGELFF. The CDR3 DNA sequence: TGTGCCAGCAGCGCCAAAAGCGCTAACACCGGGGAGCTGTTTTTT.

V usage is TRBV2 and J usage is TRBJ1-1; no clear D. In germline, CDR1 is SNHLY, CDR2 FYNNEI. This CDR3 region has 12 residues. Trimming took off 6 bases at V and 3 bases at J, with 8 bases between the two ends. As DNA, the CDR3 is TGTGCCAGCAGGGGAGAGGACACTGAAGCTTTCTTT. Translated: CASRGEDTEAFF. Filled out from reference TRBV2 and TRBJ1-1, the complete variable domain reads EPEVTQTPSHQVTQMGQEVILRCVPISNHLYFYWYRQILGQKVEFLVSFYNNEISEKSEIFDDQFSVERPDGSNFTLKIRSTKLEDSAMYFCASRGEDTEAFFGQGTRLTVV.

The CDR3 sequence is CASSLEGLAGNNEQFF. Here the CDR3 DNA reads TGTGCCAGCAGCTTAGAAGGACTAGCGGGTAACAATGAGCAGTTCTTC. The chain uses TRBV11-3 and TRBJ2-1; 11 nucleotides align to TRBD2. CDR1 is SGHNT and CDR2 is YENEEA in the germline V gene. CDR3 length: 16 amino acids. Trimming at V came to 0 bases and at J to 5 bases, leaving 3 bases not matched to a gene.

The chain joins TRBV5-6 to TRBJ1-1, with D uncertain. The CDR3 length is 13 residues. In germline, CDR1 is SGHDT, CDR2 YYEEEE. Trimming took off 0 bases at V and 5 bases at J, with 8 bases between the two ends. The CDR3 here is CASSLGRRTEAFF. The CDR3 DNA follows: TGTGCCAGCAGCTTGGGTCGGAGGACTGAAGCTTTCTTT.

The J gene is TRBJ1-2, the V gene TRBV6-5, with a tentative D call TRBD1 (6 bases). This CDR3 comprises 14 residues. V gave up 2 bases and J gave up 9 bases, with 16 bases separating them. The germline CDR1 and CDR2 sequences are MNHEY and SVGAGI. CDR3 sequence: CASSYGRTVERYTF. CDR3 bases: TGTGCCAGCAGTTACGGCCGGACAGTAGAACGCTACACCTTC.

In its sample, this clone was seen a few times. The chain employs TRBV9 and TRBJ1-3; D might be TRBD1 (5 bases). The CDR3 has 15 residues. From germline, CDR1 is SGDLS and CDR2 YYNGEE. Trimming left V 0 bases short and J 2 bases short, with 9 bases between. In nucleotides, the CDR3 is TGTGCCAGCAGCGTAGAGGGAGGGGCTGGAAACACCATATATTTT. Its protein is CASSVEGGAGNTIYF.